This T cell receptor (beta chain) is drawn from a study of cytomegalovirus exposure and HLA in healthy donors (dated by TCRdb to the late 2010s). Study-wide context: An earlier analysis of several hundred of the donors reported 276 Gb of sequence data and about 120 million unique TCR beta sequences obtained from roughly 170 million T cells. The study aimed to test whether cataloging public T cell receptors could reveal signatures of past pathogen exposure. Rather than using new phenotypic data, the later analysis identified candidate immune exposures from TCR beta sequences and from how often those sequences occurred across donors. A few DR-DQ haplotypes were treated as single units for association and clustering because of strong linkage in the cohort. To predict cytomegalovirus infection status, the study combined high-throughput TCR immunosequencing, statistical association of individual TCRs with disease status, and machine learning. In a later genetic analysis, genome-wide SNP genotypes for about three fifths of the roughly 670 donors were used, and that subset was treated as a discovery cohort. Along with the roughly 670-subject first cohort, a separate validation cohort of over a hundred different subjects was used. Class I and class II HLA loci were covered by the typing at four-digit resolution. Alongside the repertoire data, information on donor age, sex, ethnicity and CMV serostatus was compiled. Of the roughly 400 genotyped donors, 65% to 90% fell in the genetic ancestry cluster associated with self-reported Caucasian donors. A later analysis re-examined previously published TCR beta repertoires from more than 550 donors and added high-resolution HLA genotyping to investigate patterns of TCR occurrence. The number of donors typed differed by locus, with about 629-640 for A, B, C, DRB1 and DQB1, 522 for DQA1, 600 to 610 for DPA1, and around 460 for DPB1. To decide whether each TCR beta V gene segment behaved as functional or pseudogenic, an earlier analysis of some 570 of the donors relied on high-throughput TCR beta sequencing. Every repertoire in the discovery cohort had been generated on one and the same sequencing platform. Around 300 gigabases of sequencing data and approximately 93 million unique TCR sequences were included in an early release covering several hundred HLA-typed donors. Among about 370 genotyped donors of the cohort, an average of approximately 200,000 unique TCR beta nucleotide sequences was sequenced per donor, of which approximately 18% were non-productive. Using immunosequencing, the study profiled T cell repertoires from approximately 700 subjects and related those repertoires to cytomegalovirus serostatus.

Per the germline V gene, MNHEY is the CDR1 and SVGAGI is the CDR2. The CDR3 measures 14 amino acids from cysteine to phenylalanine. The retained sequence is limited to the CDR3, 42 bases, with the frame set at the first base. V lost 6 bases and J lost 3 bases, and the count of bases not matched to a germline gene is 4. Comments on this clone: The antigen this receptor binds is unknown.

The cohort comprised some 680 healthy bone marrow donors. At the time of sampling, all cohort members were nominally healthy, though unrecorded immune exposures were likely present. The donor was CMV seronegative and belonged to the group of 352 seronegative cohort members. A peripheral blood sample was collected from each donor, and TCR beta sequencing was performed on peripheral blood mononuclear cells. The Qiagen DNeasy Blood Extraction Kit was used to extract genomic DNA from the blood cell samples. Broad study findings and their caveats: Some 16 rarely observed V segments, including chromosome 9 orphons, were excluded from the earlier analysis of several hundred of the donors because counts were too low. Three of the identified cytomegalovirus-associated TCR beta chains were confirmed in vitro to be specific for cytomegalovirus antigens. According to a later analysis, most CMV-associated TCR beta chains appeared to be HLA-restricted, and the HLA associations seemed to be driven largely by CMV exposure. A cluster of highly shared sequence variants was judged likely to represent a technical artifact of the sequencing pipeline. In a later genetic analysis, a missense DCLRE1C variant was associated with V-gene and J-gene trimming of TCR beta chains, and the association was replicated in an independent cohort. Most TCR sequences were observed very rarely across donors, whereas some public TCRs were present in many individuals. This cohort had only TCR beta chains sequenced, and the lack of alpha or paired-chain data limited which features could be detected. When HLA alleles, especially DR and DQ, strongly co-occurred, attributing TCR associations to individual alleles was difficult. According to the authors, the approach could potentially be generalized to other disease states and immunological phenotypes. Broadly in line with IMGT annotations, most TCR beta V segments showed up in productive rearrangements about 87% or about 30% of the time in an earlier analysis of 450 to 600 of the donors. In a later analysis, several top co-occurrence clusters were reported to appear linked to parvovirus B19, influenza, CMV and Epstein-Barr virus. In a later analysis, some 17,000 TCR beta sequences were associated with specific HLA alleles at a false discovery rate of 0.05. Compared with equally common non-associated chains, HLA-associated TCR beta chains in a later analysis were more clonally expanded and had lower generation probabilities. The classifier was reported to diagnose cytomegalovirus status with high specificity and sensitivity in both the original cohort and the validation cohort. In a later analysis, the rate of TCR association differed among HLA loci, with DRB1 alleles having the most associated TCRs and HLA-C alleles having the fewest. Because HLA typing was missing for some donors at each locus, association tests included only the typed subset. Linkage disequilibrium might explain the correlated functional status among segregating V segments, but an unknown experimental factor could not be ruled out. A further reported finding was that TCR beta sequences accurately predicted the HLA-A and HLA-B alleles for most subjects in the first cohort. For the cohort, immune exposure information was limited to CMV serostatus. Some IMGT-functional V segments, including TRBV6-2 and TRBV6-3, could not be distinguished by the 87-base-pair reads and were therefore excluded. In a later genetic analysis, fewer N-insertions in productive TCRs were reported among donors in an Asian-associated ancestry cluster than the roughly 700-donor mean. The presence/absence analyses assumed that sequencing depth was roughly uniform across donors, and that assumption may not be true. The study gave a list of 150 to 200 TCR beta chains associated with cytomegalovirus.

To prepare the library, the immunoSEQ multiplex PCR assay was applied. For the multiplex PCR, a mixture combining 60 forward primers for TCR Vbeta segments and 13 reverse primers for TCR Jbeta segments was used. Amplification of the CDR3 region of rearranged TCR beta genes was performed with a multiplex PCR assay on genomic DNA. Amplified TCR beta libraries were sequenced as 87-base-pair reads on the Illumina HiSeq System. Per the original workflow: A later analysis tallied around 82 million unique TCR beta chains across the 666 repertoires, and around 10 million of those chains were shared by two or more donors. Raw reads were error-corrected and collapsed into unique sequences by a nearest-neighbor algorithm in which closely related sequences were merged to remove PCR and sequencing errors. Alignment of CDR3 sequences to IMGT reference sequences was used to assign V, D and J gene segments. Each retained sequence needed at least a six-nucleotide match to both a V gene segment and a J gene segment. Rearrangements were called productive when the CDR3 lacked stop codons and stayed in frame with V and J; all others were non-productive. Following IMGT convention, CDR3 was defined as the stretch from the second conserved V-encoded cysteine to the conserved J-encoded phenylalanine. The earlier analysis of 587 of the donors excluded sequences that lacked an unambiguous match to a single V gene segment. An earlier analysis of roughly 590 of the donors called V segments functional above 56.7% productive rearrangements and segregating when the between-donor standard deviation exceeded 5%. A statistical classification framework was built to diagnose cytomegalovirus status from the catalog of TCR beta chain sequences. In a later analysis, TCR nucleotide sequences were compared against IMGT/GENE-DB human TR gene sequences so that V and J genes could be assigned. Using the TCRdist pipeline, a later analysis assigned CDR3 sequences along with most-parsimonious VDJ recombination scenarios. In a later analysis, every TCR beta chain was defined by the combination of its CDR3 amino acid sequence and its V-gene family, and reads without a unique V-gene family were dropped. To address suspected cross-contamination and a sequencing artifact, a later analysis removed around 600 highly shared, low-generation-probability nucleotide sequences. In a later analysis, a clonal expansion index was calculated for each public chain from normalized within-repertoire ranks of inferred template counts. A later analysis computed generation probabilities with a VDJ recombination model fitted to out-of-frame rearrangements, and checked the results against IGoR. In a later analysis, TCR-TCR, TCR-HLA and TCR-CMV co-occurrence was scored with hypergeometric tests, and a repertoire-size bias correction was applied to TCR pairs. To estimate false discovery rates, a later analysis permuted the HLA or CMV assignments 20 times. In a later analysis, co-occurring TCRs were grouped using DBSCAN, and TCRdist sequence similarity was added for clustering within HLA-allele-positive subsets. For co-occurrence clustering, repertoires with fewer than 30,000 or more than 120,000 public chains were excluded, along with four to six repertoires with anomalous nucleotide sharing. The table comes from immuneACCESS by way of TCRdb, which keeps in-frame sequences with V and J called. Part of the clones is missing from these tables; in studies checked, under half for an unresolved V gene and the rest for unknown reasons. V, J and clone size were drawn from that table, and D and trimming were deduced from the DNA. The sample table on file contains 80,000 or so clones. The leading ten clones occupy 0.95% to 1.3% of the sample.

The V gene is TRBV6-5 and the J gene is TRBJ1-5, with 8 bases in between that match TRBD1. The sample comprised PBMCs. The source of this sequence is a woman aged 25 to 39 in good health and CMV-seronegative. The CDR3 has the sequence CASSLDRDNQPQHF. The DNA is TGTGCCAGCAGCCTGGACAGGGACAATCAGCCCCAGCATTTT.